These 8 T cell receptor beta chains were sequenced from one sample in a study of blood T cell repertoires in COVID-19. Clones were read by immunoSEQ multiplex PCR, and TCRdb kept only the in-frame ones, dropping some. The sample has a few hundred thousand clones, approximately 88% seen once. Material for sequencing was PBMCs or T cells enriched from blood (not recorded which). The receptors originated from a woman in her 40s who had recovered from COVID-19.

The gene calls are TRBV5-1 and TRBJ1-5; no clear D gene. CDR1 and CDR2 (germline): SGHRS, YFSETQ. This CDR3 contains 16 residues. With 0 bases removed from V and 2 bases from J, the gap between germline ends came to 12 bases. The CDR3 is CASSLGAGPGNQPQHF. The CDR3, as DNA: TGCGCCAGCAGCTTGGGGGCCGGCCCGGGCAATCAGCCCCAGCATTTT.

J is TRBJ2-4 and V is TRBV19; possibly TRBD2 for D (5 bases). Trimming took off 7 bases at V and 6 bases at J, with 13 bases between the two ends. The CDR3 is made up of 13 amino acids. From germline, CDR1 is LNHDA and CDR2 SQIVND (reference sequence). CDR3 sequence: CASTLGRGNIQYF. The CDR3 nucleotides read TGTGCCAGTACCCTGGGGAGAGGAAACATTCAGTACTTC.

V is TRBV7-2 and J is TRBJ2-1; 8 bases are a match to TRBD2. CDR3 length: 15 residues. Germline V gene sequence: CDR1 SGHTA, CDR2 FQGNSA. Trimming removed 2 bases from V and 7 bases from J; junction bases left unmatched: 7. The CDR3 loop reads CASSLWAGGGNEQFF. CDR3 coding DNA: TGTGCCAGCAGCTTATGGGCGGGAGGAGGGAATGAGCAGTTCTTC.

The gene calls are TRBV19 and TRBJ1-6; perhaps TRBD1 as D (5 bases). V lost 2 bases, J lost 10 bases, and 24 bases lay in between. The CDR3 contains 18 residues. CDR1 LNHDA and CDR2 SQIVND come from the germline V gene (reference sequence). CDR3 in amino acids: CASSIIYGQPIIRSPLHF. In DNA form, the CDR3 reads TGTGCCAGTAGTATAATTTACGGACAACCCATCATAAGATCACCCCTCCACTTT.

The V call is TRBV6-2 or TRBV6-3, the J call TRBJ2-1, with D unclear. Per the germline V gene, CDR1 is MNHEY and CDR2 is SVGEGT. V was pared by 6 bases and J by 3 bases, with 12 bases between. This CDR3 region has 14 residues. In DNA form, the CDR3 reads TGTGCCAGCAGCGGCTCCCCAATCTACAATGAGCAGTTCTTC. It is translated as CASSGSPIYNEQFF.

The V and J genes are TRBV15 and TRBJ2-1; 10 nucleotides align to TRBD2. The germline gives CDR1 LNHNV, CDR2 YYDKDF (reference sequence). The CDR3 totals 18 residues. V dropped 0 bases and J dropped 6; count of bases not matched to a gene: 11. The CDR3 loop is CATSRDTAGGLGANEQFF. The CDR3, as DNA: TGTGCCACCAGCAGAGATACAGCGGGAGGGCTAGGGGCCAATGAGCAGTTCTTC.

The chain recombines TRBV2 with TRBJ2-7; 10 bases agree with TRBD2. Trimming took 8 bases from V and 0 from J; bases not matched to a gene: 10. The CDR3 spans 16 residues. CDR1 and CDR2 from the germline V gene are SNHLY and FYNNEI. This CDR3 reads CASLTGLAVNSYEQYF. CDR3 nucleotides: TGTGCCAGCTTAACCGGACTAGCGGTGAACTCCTACGAGCAGTACTTC. The full variable domain, completed using reference TRBV2 and TRBJ2-7, is EPEVTQTPSHQVTQMGQEVILRCVPISNHLYFYWYRQILGQKVEFLVSFYNNEISEKSEIFDDQFSVERPDGSNFTLKIRSTKLEDSAMYFCASLTGLAVNSYEQYFGPGTRLTVT.

Points on this clone: The junction departs from germline at one end; a sequencing error may be responsible. The chain has TRBV19 and TRBJ2-1; possibly TRBD2 for D (6 bases). CDR1 is LNHDA and CDR2 is SQIVND in the germline V gene (reference sequence). The CDR3 length is 12 residues. The CDR3 DNA sequence: TGTGCCAGTAGTACCAGGCCGGGGGTTGTGGTCTTC. It is translated as CASSTRPGVVVF.